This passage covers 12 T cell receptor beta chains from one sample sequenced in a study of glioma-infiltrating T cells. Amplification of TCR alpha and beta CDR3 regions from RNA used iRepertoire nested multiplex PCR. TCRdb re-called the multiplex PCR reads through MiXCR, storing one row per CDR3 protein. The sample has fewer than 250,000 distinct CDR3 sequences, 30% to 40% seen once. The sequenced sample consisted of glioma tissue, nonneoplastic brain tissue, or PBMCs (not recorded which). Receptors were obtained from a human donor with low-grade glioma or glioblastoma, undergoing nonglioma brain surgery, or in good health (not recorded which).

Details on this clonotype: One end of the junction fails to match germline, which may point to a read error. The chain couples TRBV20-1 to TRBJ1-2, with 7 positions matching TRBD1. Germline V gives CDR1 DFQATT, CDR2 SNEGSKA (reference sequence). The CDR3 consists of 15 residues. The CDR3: CSARDNRGPMYGYNF. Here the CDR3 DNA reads TGCAGTGCTAGAGATAACAGGGGCCCCATGTATGGCTACAACTTC.

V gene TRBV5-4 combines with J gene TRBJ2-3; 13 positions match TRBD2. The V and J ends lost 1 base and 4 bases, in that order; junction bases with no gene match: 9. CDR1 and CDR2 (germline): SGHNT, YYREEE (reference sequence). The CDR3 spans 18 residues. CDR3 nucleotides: TGTGCCAGCAGCTTGCTGGTAACTAGCGGGGGGGGAGCAGATACGCAGTATTTT. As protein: CASSLLVTSGGGADTQYF.

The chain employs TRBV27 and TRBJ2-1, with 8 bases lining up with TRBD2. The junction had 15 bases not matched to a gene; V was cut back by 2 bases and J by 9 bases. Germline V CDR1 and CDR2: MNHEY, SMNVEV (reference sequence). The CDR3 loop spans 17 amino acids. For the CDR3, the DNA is TGTGCCAGCAGTTTAAGTCGCCCCAGCGGGAGTCTAACTGAGCAGTTCTTC. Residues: CASSLSRPSGSLTEQFF.

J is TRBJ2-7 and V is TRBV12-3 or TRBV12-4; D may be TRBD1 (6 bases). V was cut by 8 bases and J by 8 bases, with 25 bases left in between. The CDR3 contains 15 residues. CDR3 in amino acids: CASGTTTGPFSKQYF. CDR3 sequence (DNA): TGTGCCAGCGGTACCACGACAGGACCCTTTTCGAAGCAGTACTTC.

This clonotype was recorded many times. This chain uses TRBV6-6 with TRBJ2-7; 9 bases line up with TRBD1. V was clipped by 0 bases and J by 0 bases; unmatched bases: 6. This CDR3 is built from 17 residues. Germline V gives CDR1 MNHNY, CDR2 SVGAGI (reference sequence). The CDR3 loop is CASSYSITGGFSYEQYF. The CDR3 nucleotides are TGTGCCAGCAGTTACTCGATTACAGGGGGCTTCTCCTACGAGCAGTACTTC.

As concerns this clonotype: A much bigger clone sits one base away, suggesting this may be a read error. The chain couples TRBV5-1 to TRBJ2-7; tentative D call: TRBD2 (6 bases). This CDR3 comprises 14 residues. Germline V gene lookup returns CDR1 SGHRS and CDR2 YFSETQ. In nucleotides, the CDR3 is TGCGCCAGCAGCTTAACGGGAGAGACCTACGGGCAGTACTTC. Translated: CASSLTGETYGQYF.

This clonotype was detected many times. The CDR3 here is CSVQENSNQPQHF. The CDR3 nucleotides are TGCAGCGTCCAGGAAAATAGCAATCAGCCCCAGCATTTT. J is TRBJ1-5 and V is TRBV29-1; D ambiguous. From germline, CDR1 is SQVTM and CDR2 ANQGSEA. V gave up 6 bases and J gave up 0 bases, with 9 bases separating them. This CDR3 contains 13 residues.

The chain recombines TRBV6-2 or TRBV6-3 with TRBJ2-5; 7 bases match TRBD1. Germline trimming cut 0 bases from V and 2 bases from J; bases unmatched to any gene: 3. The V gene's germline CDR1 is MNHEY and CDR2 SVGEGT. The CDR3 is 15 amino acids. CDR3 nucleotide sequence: TGTGCCAGCAGTTACTCGGGACAGATACAAGAGACCCAGTACTTC. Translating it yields CASSYSGQIQETQYF.

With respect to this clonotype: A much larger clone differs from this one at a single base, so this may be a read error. The CDR3 is CAWSAQGLINQPQHF. CDR3 DNA: TGTGCCTGGAGCGCGCAGGGACTAATCAATCAGCCCCAGCATTTT. The rearrangement uses TRBV30 and TRBJ1-5; D may be TRBD1 (5 bases). The germline V gene encodes CDR1 GTSNPN and CDR2 SVGIG (reference sequence). The CDR3 length is 15 residues. V was pared by 3 bases and J by 3 bases, with 15 bases between.

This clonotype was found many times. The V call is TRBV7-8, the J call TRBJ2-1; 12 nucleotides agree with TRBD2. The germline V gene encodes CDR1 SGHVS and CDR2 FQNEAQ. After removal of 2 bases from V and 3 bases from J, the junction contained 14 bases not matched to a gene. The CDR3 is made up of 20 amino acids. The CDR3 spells CASSLRETTSGRRIYNEQFF. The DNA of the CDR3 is TGTGCCAGCAGCTTACGGGAAACGACTAGCGGGAGACGAATCTACAATGAGCAGTTCTTC.

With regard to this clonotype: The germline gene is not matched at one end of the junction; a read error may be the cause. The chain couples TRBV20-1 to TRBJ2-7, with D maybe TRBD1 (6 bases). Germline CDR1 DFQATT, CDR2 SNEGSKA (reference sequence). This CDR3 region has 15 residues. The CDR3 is CRASNRVGTSYEQYF. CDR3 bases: TGCAGAGCTAGTAACAGGGTCGGGACCTCCTACGAGCAGTACTTC.

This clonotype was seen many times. This chain's CDR3 is CASSTGGLDIQYF. As DNA, the CDR3 is TGTGCCAGCAGTACAGGGGGACTGGACATTCAGTACTTC. The chain couples TRBV7-9 to TRBJ2-4, with TRBD1 matching over 8 bases. The V gene's germline CDR1 is SEHNR and CDR2 FQNEAQ (reference sequence). The V segment lost 6 bases and the J segment 8 bases; nucleotides outside the gene matches: 6. The CDR3 has 13 residues.